The rows below give T cell receptor beta chains drawn from one sample of a study of blood T cell repertoires in COVID-19. TCRdb keeps only in-frame clones here, not all; method: immunoSEQ multiplex PCR. The data hold some 150,000 clones, with 85% to 90% observed a single time. Source material: peripheral blood. These receptors were taken from a young man with active or convalescent COVID-19. CDR3s include the opening cysteine and the closing phenylalanine or tryptophan.

V	J	CDR3
TRBV28	TRBJ1-6	CASRYPGTDNSPLHF
TRBV7-2	TRBJ2-1	CASSLGDYVYNEQFF
TRBV6-5	TRBJ2-1	CASSSQGSSYNEQFF
TRBV11-3	TRBJ2-3	CASSLERVYTDTQYF
TRBV4-2	TRBJ2-1	CASSLNLGADSEQFF
TRBV6-5	TRBJ1-2	CATRLRGGGYTF
TRBV6-2/TRBV6-3	TRBJ2-1	CASSYGSGNNNEQFF
TRBV27	TRBJ1-6	CASSSLPSGVSYNSPLHF
TRBV6-4	TRBJ2-2	CASGPRELTSGNTGELFF
TRBV24-1	TRBJ2-2	CATRPAGFENTGELFF
TRBV2	TRBJ2-2	CASVPGQKNTGELFF
TRBV9	TRBJ2-5	CASSVGGGAGTQYF
TRBV9	TRBJ2-1	CASSVLASNEQFF
TRBV27	TRBJ2-7	CASSYRDRAYEQYF
TRBV2	TRBJ1-1	CASSAAGQTQAFF
TRBV27	TRBJ2-7	CASSFAGVYEQYF
TRBV10-3	TRBJ1-5	CAISEGGDRVGWPQHF
TRBV19	TRBJ2-5	CASSIDLLASQETQYF
TRBV29-1	TRBJ1-2	CSVESAQGNYGYTF
TRBV7-9	TRBJ1-6	CASSGGQVARPLHF
TRBV5-1	TRBJ2-6	CASSLGYTTGTSGANVLTF
TRBV4-2	TRBJ2-5	CASSHQIGQALYQETQYF
TRBV6-5	TRBJ1-2	CASSYGTGKGGYTF
TRBV10-3	TRBJ2-1	CAISDLNEQFF
TRBV7-2	TRBJ1-4	CASSSGSRGEKLFF
TRBV19	TRBJ2-5	CATMDGDQETQYF
TRBV6-2/TRBV6-3	TRBJ1-4	CASSYKTGEYEKLFF
TRBV3-1/TRBV3-2	TRBJ1-2	CASSPSRGGGYTF
TRBV27	TRBJ1-2	CASSPLEEVYGYTF
TRBV5-1	TRBJ2-1	CASSLGTNYNEQFF
TRBV2	TRBJ2-3	CASSERASGSTDTQYF
TRBV4-2	TRBJ2-7	CASSQEPTGAYEQYF
TRBV5-1	TRBJ1-6	CASSLGAERGSPLHF
TRBV7-2	TRBJ2-7	CASREQPGNHEQYF